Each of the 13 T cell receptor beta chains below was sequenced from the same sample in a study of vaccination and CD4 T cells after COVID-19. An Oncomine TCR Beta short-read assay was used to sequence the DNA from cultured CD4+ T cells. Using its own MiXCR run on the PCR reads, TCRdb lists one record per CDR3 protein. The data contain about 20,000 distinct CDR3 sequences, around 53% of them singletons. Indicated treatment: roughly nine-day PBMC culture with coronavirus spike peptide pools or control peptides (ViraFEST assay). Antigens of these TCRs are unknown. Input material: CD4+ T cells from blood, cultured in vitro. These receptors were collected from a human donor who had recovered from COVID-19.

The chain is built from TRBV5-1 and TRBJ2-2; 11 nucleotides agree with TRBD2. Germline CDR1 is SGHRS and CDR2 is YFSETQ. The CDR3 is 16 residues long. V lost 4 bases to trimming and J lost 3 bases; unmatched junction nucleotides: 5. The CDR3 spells CASSPFSGGDTGELFF. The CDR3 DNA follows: TGCGCCAGCAGCCCCTTTAGCGGGGGGGACACCGGGGAGCTGTTTTTT.

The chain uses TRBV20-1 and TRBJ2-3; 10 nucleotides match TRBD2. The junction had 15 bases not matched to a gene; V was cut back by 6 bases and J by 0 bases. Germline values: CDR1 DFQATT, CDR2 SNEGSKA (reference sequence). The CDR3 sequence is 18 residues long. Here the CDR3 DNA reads TGCAGTGCAACATCCCTTCTAGCGGGGGCAACAAGCACAGATACGCAGTATTTT. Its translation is CSATSLLAGATSTDTQYF.

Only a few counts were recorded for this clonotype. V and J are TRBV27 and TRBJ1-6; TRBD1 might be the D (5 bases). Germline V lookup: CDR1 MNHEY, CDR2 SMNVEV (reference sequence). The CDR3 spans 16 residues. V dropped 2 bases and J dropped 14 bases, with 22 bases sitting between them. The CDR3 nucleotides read TGTGCCAGCAGTTTAGGCCCCCGGGACTGGACTGGCACCCTCCACTTT. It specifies CASSLGPRDWTGTLHF.

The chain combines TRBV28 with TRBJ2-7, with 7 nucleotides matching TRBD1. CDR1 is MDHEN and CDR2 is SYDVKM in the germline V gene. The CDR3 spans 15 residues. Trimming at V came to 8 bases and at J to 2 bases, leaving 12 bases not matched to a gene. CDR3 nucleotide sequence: TGTGCCAGCTCCCCCACCGGGACAGCCCCCTACGAGCAGTACTTC. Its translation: CASSPTGTAPYEQYF.

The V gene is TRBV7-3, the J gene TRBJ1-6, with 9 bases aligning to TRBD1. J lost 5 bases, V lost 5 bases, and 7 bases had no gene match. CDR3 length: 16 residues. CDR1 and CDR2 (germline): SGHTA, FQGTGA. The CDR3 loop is CASSTGTGTNNSPLHF. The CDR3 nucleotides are TGTGCCAGCAGCACGGGGACAGGGACGAATAATTCACCCCTCCACTTT.

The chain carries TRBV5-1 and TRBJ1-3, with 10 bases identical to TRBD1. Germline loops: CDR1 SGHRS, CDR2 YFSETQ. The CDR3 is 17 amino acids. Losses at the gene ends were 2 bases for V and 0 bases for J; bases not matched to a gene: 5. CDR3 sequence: CASSLGTGASSGNTIYF. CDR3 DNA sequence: TGCGCCAGCAGCTTAGGGACAGGGGCGAGCTCTGGAAACACCATATATTTT.

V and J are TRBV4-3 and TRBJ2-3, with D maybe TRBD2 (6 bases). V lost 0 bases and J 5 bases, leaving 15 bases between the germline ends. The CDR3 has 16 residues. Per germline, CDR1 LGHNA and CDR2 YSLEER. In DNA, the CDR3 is TGCGCCAGCAGCCAAGAGGGGCGGGATCGAGGAGATACGCAGTATTTT. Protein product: CASSQEGRDRGDTQYF.

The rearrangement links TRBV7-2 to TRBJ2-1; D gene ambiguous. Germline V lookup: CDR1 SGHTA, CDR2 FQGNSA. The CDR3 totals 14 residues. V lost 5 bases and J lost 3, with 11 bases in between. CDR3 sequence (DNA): TGTGCCAGCAGCCTAGACTTCGTCTACAATGAGCAGTTCTTC. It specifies CASSLDFVYNEQFF.

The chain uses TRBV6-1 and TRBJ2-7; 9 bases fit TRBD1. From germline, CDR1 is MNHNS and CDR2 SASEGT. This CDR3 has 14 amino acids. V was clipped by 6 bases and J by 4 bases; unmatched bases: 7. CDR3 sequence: CASRGTGMRYEQYF. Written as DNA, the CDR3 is TGTGCCAGCAGGGGGACAGGGATGCGGTACGAGCAGTACTTC.

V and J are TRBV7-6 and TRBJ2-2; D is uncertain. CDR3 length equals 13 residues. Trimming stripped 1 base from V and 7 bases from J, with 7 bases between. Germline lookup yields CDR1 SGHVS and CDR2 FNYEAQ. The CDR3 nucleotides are TGTGCCAGCAGCTTAGAAACAAGCGGGGAGCTGTTTTTT. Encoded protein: CASSLETSGELFF.

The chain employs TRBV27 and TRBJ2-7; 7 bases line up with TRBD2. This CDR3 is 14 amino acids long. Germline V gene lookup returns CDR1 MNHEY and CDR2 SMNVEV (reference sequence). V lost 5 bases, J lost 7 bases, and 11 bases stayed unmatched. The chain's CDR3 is CASSPRAGSTEQYF. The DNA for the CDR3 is TGTGCCAGCAGTCCGCGAGCGGGAAGTACTGAGCAGTACTTC.

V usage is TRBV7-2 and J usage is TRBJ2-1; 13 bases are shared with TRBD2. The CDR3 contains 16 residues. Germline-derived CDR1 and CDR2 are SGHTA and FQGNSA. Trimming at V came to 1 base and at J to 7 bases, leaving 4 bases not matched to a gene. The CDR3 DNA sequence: TGTGCCAGCAGCTTAGTCACTAGCGGGAGGGCGAATGAGCAGTTCTTC. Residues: CASSLVTSGRANEQFF.

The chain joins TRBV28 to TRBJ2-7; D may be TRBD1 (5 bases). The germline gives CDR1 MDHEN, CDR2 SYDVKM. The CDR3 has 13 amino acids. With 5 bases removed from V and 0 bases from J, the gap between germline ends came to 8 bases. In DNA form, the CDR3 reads TGTGCCAGCAGTCCAGGGCTCTCCTACGAGCAGTACTTC. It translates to CASSPGLSYEQYF. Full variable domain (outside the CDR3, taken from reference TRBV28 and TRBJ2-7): DVKVTQSSRYLVKRTGEKVFLECVQDMDHENMFWYRQDPGLGLRLIYFSYDVKMKEKGDIPEGYSVSREKKERFSLILESASTNQTSMYLCASSPGLSYEQYFGPGTRLTVT.